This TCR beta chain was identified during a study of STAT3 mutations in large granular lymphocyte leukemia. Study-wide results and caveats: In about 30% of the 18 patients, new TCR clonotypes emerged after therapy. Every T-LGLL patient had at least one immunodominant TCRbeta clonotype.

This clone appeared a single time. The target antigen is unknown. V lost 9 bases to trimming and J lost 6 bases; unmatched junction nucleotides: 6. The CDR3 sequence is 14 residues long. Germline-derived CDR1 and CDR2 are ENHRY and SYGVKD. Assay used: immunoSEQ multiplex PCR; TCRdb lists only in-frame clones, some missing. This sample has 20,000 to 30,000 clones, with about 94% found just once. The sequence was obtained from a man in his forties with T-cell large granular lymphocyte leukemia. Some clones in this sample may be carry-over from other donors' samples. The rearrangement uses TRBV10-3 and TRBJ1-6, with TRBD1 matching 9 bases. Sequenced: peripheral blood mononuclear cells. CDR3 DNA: TGTGCCATGCGGGACAGGGAGGGTAATTCACCCCTCCACTTT. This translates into CAMRDREGNSPLHF.